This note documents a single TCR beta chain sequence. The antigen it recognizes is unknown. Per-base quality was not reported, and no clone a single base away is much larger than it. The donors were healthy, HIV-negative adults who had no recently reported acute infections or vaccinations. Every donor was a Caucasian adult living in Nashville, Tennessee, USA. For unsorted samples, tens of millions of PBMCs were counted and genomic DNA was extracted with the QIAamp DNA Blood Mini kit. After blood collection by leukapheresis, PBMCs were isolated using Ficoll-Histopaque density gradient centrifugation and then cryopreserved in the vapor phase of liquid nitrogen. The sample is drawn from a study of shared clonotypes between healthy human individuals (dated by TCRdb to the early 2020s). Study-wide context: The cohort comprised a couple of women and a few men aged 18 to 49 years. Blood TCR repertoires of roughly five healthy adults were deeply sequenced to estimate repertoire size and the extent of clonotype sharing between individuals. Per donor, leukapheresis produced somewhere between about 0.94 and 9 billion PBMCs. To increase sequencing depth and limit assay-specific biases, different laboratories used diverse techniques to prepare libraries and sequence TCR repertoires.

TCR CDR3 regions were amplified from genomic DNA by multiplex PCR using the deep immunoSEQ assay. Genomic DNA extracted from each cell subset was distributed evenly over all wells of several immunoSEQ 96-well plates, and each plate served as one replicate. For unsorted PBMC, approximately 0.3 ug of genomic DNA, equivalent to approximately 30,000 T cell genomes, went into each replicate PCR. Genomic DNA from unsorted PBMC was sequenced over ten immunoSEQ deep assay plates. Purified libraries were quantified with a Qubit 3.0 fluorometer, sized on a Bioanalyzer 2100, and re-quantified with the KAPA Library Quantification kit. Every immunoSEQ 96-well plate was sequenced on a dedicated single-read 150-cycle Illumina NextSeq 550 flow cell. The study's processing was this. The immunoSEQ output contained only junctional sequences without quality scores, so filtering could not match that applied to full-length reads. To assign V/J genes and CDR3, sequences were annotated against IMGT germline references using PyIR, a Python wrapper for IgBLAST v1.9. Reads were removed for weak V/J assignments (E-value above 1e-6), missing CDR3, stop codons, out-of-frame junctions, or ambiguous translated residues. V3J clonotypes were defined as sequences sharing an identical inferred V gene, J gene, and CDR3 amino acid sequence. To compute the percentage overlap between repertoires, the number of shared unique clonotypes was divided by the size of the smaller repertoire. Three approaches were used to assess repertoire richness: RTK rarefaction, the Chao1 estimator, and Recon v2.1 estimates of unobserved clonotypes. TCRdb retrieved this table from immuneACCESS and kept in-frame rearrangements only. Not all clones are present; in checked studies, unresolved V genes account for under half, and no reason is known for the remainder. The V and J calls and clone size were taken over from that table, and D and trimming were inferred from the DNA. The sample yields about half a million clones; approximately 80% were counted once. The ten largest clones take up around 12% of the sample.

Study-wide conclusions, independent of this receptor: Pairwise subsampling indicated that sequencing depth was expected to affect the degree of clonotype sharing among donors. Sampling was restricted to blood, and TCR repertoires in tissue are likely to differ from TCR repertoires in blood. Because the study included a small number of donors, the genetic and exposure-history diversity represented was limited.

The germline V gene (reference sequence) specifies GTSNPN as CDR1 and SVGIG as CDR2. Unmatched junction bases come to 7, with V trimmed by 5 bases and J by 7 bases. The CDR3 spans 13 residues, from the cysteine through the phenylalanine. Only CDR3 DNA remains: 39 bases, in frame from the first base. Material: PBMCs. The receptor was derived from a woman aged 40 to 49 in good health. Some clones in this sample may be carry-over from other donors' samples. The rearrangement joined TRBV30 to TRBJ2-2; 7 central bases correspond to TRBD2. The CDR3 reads CAWGGSLYGELFF. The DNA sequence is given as TGTGCCTGGGGCGGGAGTTTGTACGGGGAGCTGTTTTTT.